The following is a T cell receptor beta chain sequence with its context. Libraries were prepared by immunoSEQ multiplex PCR; TCRdb keeps only in-frame clonotypes and omits some of them. The sample shows 120,000 or so clones, roughly 90% of them seen only once. This sample is drawn from a study of control samples from healthy donors and cancer patients. The sample was blood. The source is a man aged 45-60 years in good health.

This CDR3 is CASSAGQGAASNEKLFF. The DNA for the CDR3 is TGTGCCAGCAGCGCGGGACAGGGGGCGGCATCTAATGAAAAACTGTTTTTT. The V and J genes are TRBV5-6 and TRBJ1-4; 12 nucleotides match TRBD1. The V and J ends lost 4 bases and 3 bases, in that order; junction bases with no gene match: 7. The CDR3 runs to 17 residues. Germline CDR1 SGHDT, CDR2 YYEEEE.